One sample yielded the 6 T cell receptor beta chains listed below, sequenced in a study of cytomegalovirus exposure and HLA in healthy donors. Researchers ran the PCR with 60 Vbeta and 13 Jbeta primers. This table comes from immunoSEQ multiplex PCR, and its TCRdb copy is limited to in-frame clones, with some not included. Of 200,000 or so clones listed, approximately 79% were seen once; the top ten hold 1.7%. The sequencing sample was made of PBMCs. These receptors all come from a man aged 45-65 years in good health and CMV-seronegative.

The V gene is TRBV11-2, the J gene TRBJ1-2; TRBD1 aligns across 11 bases. CDR1 is SGHAT, CDR2 FQNNGV, per germline. The trim removed 1 base at V and 0 bases at J, leaving 4 bases unmatched. The CDR3 covers 17 residues. The CDR3 loop reads CASSLVDRGRSNYGYTF. The CDR3 nucleotides are TGTGCCAGCAGCTTAGTGGACAGGGGGCGGTCTAACTATGGCTACACCTTC.

J is TRBJ2-7 and V is TRBV5-1; the match to TRBD2 covers 8 bases. The CDR3 sequence is 16 residues long. The germline CDR1 and CDR2 sequences are SGHRS and YFSETQ. V trimming: 4 bases; J trimming: 0 bases; junction bases outside the gene matches: 9. The CDR3 spells CASSPRTSLNSYEQYF. CDR3 nucleotide sequence: TGCGCCAGCAGCCCCAGGACTAGCCTCAACTCCTACGAGCAGTACTTC. Supplemented by reference TRBV5-1 and TRBJ2-7, the full variable domain reads KAGVTQTPRYLIKTRGQQVTLSCSPISGHRSVSWYQQTPGQGLQFLFEYFSETQRNKGNFPGRFSGRQFSNSRSEMNVSTLELGDSALYLCASSPRTSLNSYEQYFGPGTRLTVT.

This clone has ten or more counts. The chain joins TRBV21-1 to TRBJ2-7; TRBD2 was called by the table and not checked on the DNA. TRBV21-1 is noted as a pseudogene. CDR3 length: 15 residues. The CDR3 DNA follows: TGTGCCAGCAGGGGGACTAGCGGGAGGGCCTACGAGCAGTACTTC. Residues: CASRGTSGRAYEQYF.

The chain recombines TRBV5-6 with TRBJ1-1, with D possibly being TRBD1 (5 bases). The germline V and J ends were trimmed by 2 bases and 4 bases, with 18 bases remaining between them. This CDR3 is built from 16 residues. CDR1 is SGHDT, CDR2 YYEEEE, per germline. CDR3 sequence reads: CASSFYLGPDPTEAFF. The CDR3 nucleotides read TGTGCCAGCAGCTTCTATTTGGGGCCTGACCCCACTGAAGCTTTCTTT.

This clone came up a few times. The chain carries TRBV18 and TRBJ1-1; D remains ambiguous. Germline values: CDR1 KGHSH, CDR2 LQKENI. The V and J ends lost 2 bases and 0 bases respectively, with 4 bases between them. The CDR3 totals 13 residues. The DNA for the CDR3 is TGTGCCAGCTCACCATACATGAACACTGAAGCTTTCTTT. It translates to CASSPYMNTEAFF.

About this clone: Other nucleotide sequences in the sample specify the same CDR3. V is TRBV6-5 and J is TRBJ2-2, with D unresolved. The V end was cut by 6 bases, the J end by 4 bases, with 6 bases between. In germline, CDR1 is MNHEY, CDR2 SVGAGI. The CDR3 has 12 residues. CDR3 sequence: CASRPSTGELFF. CDR3 sequence (DNA): TGTGCCAGCAGACCGAGCACCGGGGAGCTGTTTTTT.